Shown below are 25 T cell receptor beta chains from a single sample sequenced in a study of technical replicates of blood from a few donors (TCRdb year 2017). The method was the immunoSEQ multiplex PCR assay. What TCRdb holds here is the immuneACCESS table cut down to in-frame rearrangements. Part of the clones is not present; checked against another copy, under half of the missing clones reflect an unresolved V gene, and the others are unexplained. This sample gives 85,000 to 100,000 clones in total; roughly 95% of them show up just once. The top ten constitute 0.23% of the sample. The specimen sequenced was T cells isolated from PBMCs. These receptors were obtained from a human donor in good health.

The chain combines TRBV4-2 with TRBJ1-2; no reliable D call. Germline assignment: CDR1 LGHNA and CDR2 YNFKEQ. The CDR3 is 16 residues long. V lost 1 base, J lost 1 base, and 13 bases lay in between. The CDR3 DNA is TGTGCCAGCAGCCAAGGTGTGTCAGAAAATAACTATGGCTACACCTTC. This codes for CASSQGVSENNYGYTF.

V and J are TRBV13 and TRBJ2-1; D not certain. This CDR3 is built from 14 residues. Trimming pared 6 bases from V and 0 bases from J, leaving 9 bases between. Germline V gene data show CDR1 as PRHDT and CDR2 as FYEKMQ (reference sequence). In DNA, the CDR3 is TGTGCCAGCAGAGAAACAAGCTCCTACAATGAGCAGTTCTTC. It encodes CASRETSSYNEQFF.

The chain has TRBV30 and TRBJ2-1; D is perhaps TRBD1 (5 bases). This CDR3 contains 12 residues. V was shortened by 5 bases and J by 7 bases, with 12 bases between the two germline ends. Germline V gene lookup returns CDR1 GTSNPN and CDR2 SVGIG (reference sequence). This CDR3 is CAWVPKGNEQFF. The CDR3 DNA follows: TGTGCCTGGGTTCCCAAGGGGAATGAGCAGTTCTTC. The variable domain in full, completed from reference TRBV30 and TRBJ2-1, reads SQTIHQWPATLVQPVGSPLSLECTVEGTSNPNLYWYRQAAGRGLQLLFYSVGIGQISSEVPQNLSASRPQDRQFILSSKKLLLSDSGFYLCAWVPKGNEQFFGPGTRLTVL.

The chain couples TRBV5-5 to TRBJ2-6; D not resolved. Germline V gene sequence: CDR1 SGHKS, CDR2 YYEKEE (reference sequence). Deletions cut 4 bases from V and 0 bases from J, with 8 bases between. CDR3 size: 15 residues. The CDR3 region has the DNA TGTGCCAGCAGCCGTCTAGGCTCTGGGGCCAACGTCCTGACTTTC. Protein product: CASSRLGSGANVLTF.

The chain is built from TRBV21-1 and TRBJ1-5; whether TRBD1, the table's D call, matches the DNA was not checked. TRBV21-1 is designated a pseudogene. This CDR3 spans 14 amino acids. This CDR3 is CASSKGPGRQPQHF. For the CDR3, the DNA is TGTGCCAGCAGCAAAGGCCCAGGGCGTCAGCCCCAGCATTTT.

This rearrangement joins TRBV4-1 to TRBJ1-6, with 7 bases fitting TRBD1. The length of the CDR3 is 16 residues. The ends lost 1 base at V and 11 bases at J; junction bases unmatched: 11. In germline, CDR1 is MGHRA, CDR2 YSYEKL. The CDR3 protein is CASSQGPLTGKAPLHF. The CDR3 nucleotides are TGCGCCAGCAGCCAAGGACCTTTGACAGGGAAAGCACCCCTCCACTTT.

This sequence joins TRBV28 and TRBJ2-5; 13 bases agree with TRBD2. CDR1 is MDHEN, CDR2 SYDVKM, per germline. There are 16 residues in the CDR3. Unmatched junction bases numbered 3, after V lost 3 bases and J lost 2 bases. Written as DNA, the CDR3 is TGTGCCAGCAGTTTCCCGGGACTAGCGGGACAAGAGACCCAGTACTTC. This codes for CASSFPGLAGQETQYF.

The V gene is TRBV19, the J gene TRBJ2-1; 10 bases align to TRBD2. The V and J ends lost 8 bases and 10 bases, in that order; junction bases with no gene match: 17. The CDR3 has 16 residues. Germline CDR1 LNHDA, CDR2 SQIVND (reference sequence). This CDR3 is CASRHSGRMVVGEQFF. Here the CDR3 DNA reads TGTGCCAGTCGACATAGCGGGAGGATGGTAGTCGGGGAGCAGTTCTTC.

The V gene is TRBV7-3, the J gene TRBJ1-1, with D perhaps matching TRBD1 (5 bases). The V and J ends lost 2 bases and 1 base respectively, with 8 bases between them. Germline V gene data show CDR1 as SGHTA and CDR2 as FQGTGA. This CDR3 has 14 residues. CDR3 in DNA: TGTGCCAGCAGCTTACAGGGCGGGAACACTGAAGCTTTCTTT. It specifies CASSLQGGNTEAFF. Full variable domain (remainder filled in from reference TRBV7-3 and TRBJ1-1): GAGVSQTPSNKVTEKGKYVELRCDPISGHTALYWYRQSLGQGPEFLIYFQGTGAADDSGLPNDRFFAVRPEGSVSTLKIQRTERGDSAVYLCASSLQGGNTEAFFGQGTRLTVV.

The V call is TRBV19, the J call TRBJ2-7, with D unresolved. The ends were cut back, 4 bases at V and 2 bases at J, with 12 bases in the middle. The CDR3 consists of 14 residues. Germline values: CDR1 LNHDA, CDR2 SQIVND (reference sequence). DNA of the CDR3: TGTGCCAGTAGTACAATGGGCAGGACCTACGAGCAGTACTTC. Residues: CASSTMGRTYEQYF.

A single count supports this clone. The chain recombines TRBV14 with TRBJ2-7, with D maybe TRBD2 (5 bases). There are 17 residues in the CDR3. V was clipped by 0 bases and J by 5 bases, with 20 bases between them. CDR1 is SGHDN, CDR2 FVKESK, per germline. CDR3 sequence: CASSQDSWRTSYHEQYF. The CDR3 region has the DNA TGTGCCAGCAGCCAAGACAGTTGGAGAACTAGTTACCACGAGCAGTACTTC.

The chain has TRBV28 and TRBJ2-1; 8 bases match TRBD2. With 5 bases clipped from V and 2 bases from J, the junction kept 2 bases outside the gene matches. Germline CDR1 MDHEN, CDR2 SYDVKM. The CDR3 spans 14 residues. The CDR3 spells CASSTSGTYNEQFF. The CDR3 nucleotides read TGTGCCAGCAGTACTAGCGGTACCTACAATGAGCAGTTCTTC. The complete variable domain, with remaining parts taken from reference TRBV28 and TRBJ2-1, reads DVKVTQSSRYLVKRTGEKVFLECVQDMDHENMFWYRQDPGLGLRLIYFSYDVKMKEKGDIPEGYSVSREKKERFSLILESASTNQTSMYLCASSTSGTYNEQFFGPGTRLTVL.

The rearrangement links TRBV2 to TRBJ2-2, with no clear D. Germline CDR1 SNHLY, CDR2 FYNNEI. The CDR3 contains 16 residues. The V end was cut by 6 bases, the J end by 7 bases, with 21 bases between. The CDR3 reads CASSPMVALTGGELFF. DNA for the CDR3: TGTGCCAGCAGCCCCATGGTGGCTCTCACGGGCGGGGAGCTGTTTTTT.

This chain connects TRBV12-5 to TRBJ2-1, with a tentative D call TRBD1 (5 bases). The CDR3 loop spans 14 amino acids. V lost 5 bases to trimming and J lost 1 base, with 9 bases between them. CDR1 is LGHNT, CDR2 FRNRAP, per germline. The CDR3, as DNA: TGTGCTAGTGGTGAGACAGTTTCCTACAATGAGCAGTTCTTC. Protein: CASGETVSYNEQFF.

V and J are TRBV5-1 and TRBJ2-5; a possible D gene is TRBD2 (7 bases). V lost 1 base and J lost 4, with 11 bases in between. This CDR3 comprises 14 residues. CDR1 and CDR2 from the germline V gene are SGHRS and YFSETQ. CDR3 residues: CASSLWGGRETQYF. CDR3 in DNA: TGCGCCAGCAGCTTGTGGGGGGGGCGAGAGACCCAGTACTTC.

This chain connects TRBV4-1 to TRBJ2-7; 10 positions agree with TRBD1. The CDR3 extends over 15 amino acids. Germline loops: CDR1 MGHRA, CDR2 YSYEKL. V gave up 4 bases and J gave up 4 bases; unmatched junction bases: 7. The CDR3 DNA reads TGCGCCAGCAGCCTAACCGGGACAGGGGTTTACGAGCAGTACTTC. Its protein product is CASSLTGTGVYEQYF.

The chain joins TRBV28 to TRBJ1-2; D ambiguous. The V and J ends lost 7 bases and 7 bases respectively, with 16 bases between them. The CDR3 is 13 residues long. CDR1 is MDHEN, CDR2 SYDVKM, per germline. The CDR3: CASTTTVSLGYTF. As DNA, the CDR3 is TGTGCCAGCACAACTACCGTCAGTCTTGGCTACACCTTC.

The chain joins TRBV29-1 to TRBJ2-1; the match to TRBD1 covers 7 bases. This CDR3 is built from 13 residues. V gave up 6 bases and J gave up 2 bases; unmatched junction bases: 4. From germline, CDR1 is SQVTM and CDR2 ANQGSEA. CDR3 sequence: CSVGQNPYNEQFF. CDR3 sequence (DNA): TGCAGCGTGGGACAGAACCCCTACAATGAGCAGTTCTTC.

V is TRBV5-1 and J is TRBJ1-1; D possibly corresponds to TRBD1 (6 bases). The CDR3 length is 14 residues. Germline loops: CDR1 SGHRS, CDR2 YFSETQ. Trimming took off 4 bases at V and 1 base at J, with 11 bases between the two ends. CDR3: CASSAWTENTEAFF. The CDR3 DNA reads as TGCGCCAGCAGCGCTTGGACAGAGAACACTGAAGCTTTCTTT.

CDR3 region: CASSRGTGAYEQYF. CDR3 coding DNA: TGCGCCAGCAGCCGCGGTACAGGGGCCTACGAGCAGTACTTC. V is TRBV4-1 and J is TRBJ2-7; 7 positions agree with TRBD1. The CDR3 sequence is 14 residues long. Trimming at V came to 4 bases and at J to 2 bases, leaving 5 bases not matched to a gene. Germline CDR1 and CDR2: MGHRA and YSYEKL.

The CDR3 here is CASSGQGAYSNQPQHF. CDR3 coding DNA: TGTGCCAGCAGTGGTCAAGGGGCTTATAGCAATCAGCCCCAGCATTTT. This chain links TRBV6-1 with TRBJ1-5, with D possibly matching TRBD1 (5 bases). Trimming removed 4 bases from V and 0 bases from J, with 13 bases in between. The CDR3 runs 16 residues. CDR1 and CDR2 from the germline V gene are MNHNS and SASEGT.

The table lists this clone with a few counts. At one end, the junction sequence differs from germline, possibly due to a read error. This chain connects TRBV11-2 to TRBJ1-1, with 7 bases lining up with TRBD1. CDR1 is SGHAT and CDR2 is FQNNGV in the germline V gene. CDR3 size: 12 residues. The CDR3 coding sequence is TGTGCCAGCAGCGTAGACAGGGAAGTAGCTTTCTTT. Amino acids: CASSVDREVAFF.

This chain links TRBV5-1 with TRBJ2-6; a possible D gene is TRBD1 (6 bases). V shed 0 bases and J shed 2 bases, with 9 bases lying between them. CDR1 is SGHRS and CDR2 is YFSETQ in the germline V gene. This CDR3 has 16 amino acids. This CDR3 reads CASSLAGVAGANVLTF. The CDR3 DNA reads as TGCGCCAGCAGCTTGGCAGGGGTAGCTGGGGCCAACGTCCTGACTTTC.

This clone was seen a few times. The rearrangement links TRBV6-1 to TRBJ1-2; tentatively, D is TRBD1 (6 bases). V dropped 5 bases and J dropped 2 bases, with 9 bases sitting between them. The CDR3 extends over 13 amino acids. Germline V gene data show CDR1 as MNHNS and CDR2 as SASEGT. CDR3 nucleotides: TGTGCCAGCAGTATCACAGGGAACTATGGCTACACCTTC. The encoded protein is CASSITGNYGYTF.

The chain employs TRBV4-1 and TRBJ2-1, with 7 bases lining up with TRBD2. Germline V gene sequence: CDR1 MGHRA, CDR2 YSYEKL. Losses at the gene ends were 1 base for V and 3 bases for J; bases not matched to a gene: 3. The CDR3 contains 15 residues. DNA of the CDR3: TGCGCCAGCAGCCAAGGGAGCGGGGTCTACAATGAGCAGTTCTTC. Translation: CASSQGSGVYNEQFF.